A single sample gave rise to the 18 T cell receptor beta chains below, sequenced in a study of human T cells and chemical hapten exposure. TCRdb redid the calling of the RACE reads with MiXCR, one entry per CDR3 protein. The sample records 80,000 to 95,000 distinct CDR3 sequences, roughly 11% being singletons. Described time point: patch test 2, 6 weeks after DPC sensitization. As to treatment: therapeutic diphenylcyclopropenone sensitization with weekly scalp DPC. The sample in question was whole blood, obtained in connection with sensitization to the hapten diphenylcyclopropenone (DPC). The receptors here all came from a man aged 40-49 years with alopecia areata. Some clones in this sample may be carry-over from other donors' samples.

This rearrangement joins TRBV15 to TRBJ2-7; the D gene is possibly TRBD1 (5 bases). This CDR3 region has 14 residues. V was pared by 3 bases and J by 2 bases, with 11 bases between. Germline CDR1 and CDR2: LNHNV and YYDKDF (reference sequence). The chain's CDR3 is CATSRDQGTYEQYF. CDR3 DNA: TGTGCCACCAGCAGGGACCAGGGAACCTACGAGCAGTACTTC.

There are many counts of this clonotype. The chain links TRBV27 to TRBJ1-1; D is undetermined. CDR1 and CDR2 (germline): MNHEY, SMNVEV (reference sequence). V shed 4 bases and J shed 2 bases, with 17 bases lying between them. This CDR3 comprises 16 residues. CDR3 amino acids: CASSSTYFGQNTEAFF. CDR3 nucleotide sequence: TGTGCCAGCAGTTCAACGTACTTCGGCCAAAACACTGAAGCTTTCTTT.

This clonotype was recorded a few times. The chain recombines TRBV7-2 with TRBJ2-1; tentatively, D is TRBD2 (5 bases). The V gene lost 3 bases and the J gene lost 9 bases, with 15 bases spanning the gap. The CDR3 loop spans 14 amino acids. CDR1 and CDR2 from the germline V gene are SGHTA and FQGNSA. The CDR3 is CASSLDGNTGEQFF. CDR3 DNA sequence: TGTGCCAGCAGCTTGGACGGGAACACGGGTGAGCAGTTCTTC.

This clonotype was observed at least ten times. The chain employs TRBV18 and TRBJ1-5; possibly TRBD1 for D (5 bases). Per the germline V gene, CDR1 is KGHSH and CDR2 is LQKENI. The CDR3 has 17 amino acids. Trimming shortened V by 4 bases and J by 2 bases, and 18 bases separated the two germline ends. CDR3 residues: CASSLPGTVGGNQPQHF. In nucleotides, the CDR3 is TGTGCCAGCTCACTGCCTGGGACCGTCGGCGGCAATCAGCCCCAGCATTTT.

Ten or more counts support this clonotype. The rearrangement joins TRBV28 to TRBJ1-4; D unresolved. This CDR3 spans 14 amino acids. The germline V and J ends were trimmed by 4 bases and 6 bases, with 12 bases remaining between them. Germline V gene lookup returns CDR1 MDHEN and CDR2 SYDVKM. CDR3 nucleotides: TGTGCCAGCAGTTCAAGGGCGGTTCATGAAAAACTGTTTTTT. The encoded protein is CASSSRAVHEKLFF.

This clonotype was detected a few times. The gene calls are TRBV15 and TRBJ2-3, with D uncertain. The CDR3 has 15 residues. Germline CDR1 is LNHNV and CDR2 is YYDKDF (reference sequence). V lost 1 base and J 0 bases, leaving 8 bases between the germline ends. The CDR3: CATSRARASTDTQYF. CDR3 nucleotides: TGTGCCACCAGCAGAGCCAGAGCTAGCACAGATACGCAGTATTTT.

The sample holds a few counts of this clonotype. The chain joins TRBV10-2 to TRBJ2-3; the match to TRBD2 covers 8 bases. This CDR3 region has 15 residues. The junction had 5 bases not matched to a gene; V was cut back by 1 base and J by 5 bases. Germline lookup yields CDR1 WSHSY and CDR2 SAAADI. CDR3 in amino acids: CASSEWVAGKDTQYF. The CDR3 DNA reads as TGCGCCAGCAGTGAGTGGGTAGCGGGAAAAGATACGCAGTATTTT.

In this sample, this clonotype turned up a few times. The chain links TRBV29-1 to TRBJ2-6, with D possibly matching TRBD2 (6 bases). V was clipped by 3 bases and J by 0 bases, with 6 bases between them. In germline, CDR1 is SQVTM, CDR2 ANQGSEA. This CDR3 is built from 14 residues. CDR3 DNA: TGCAGCGTTGACGGGAGCTCTGGGGCCAACGTCCTGACTTTC. Translated, it gives CSVDGSSGANVLTF.

The V call is TRBV9, the J call TRBJ2-2; D might be TRBD2 (5 bases). The germline V and J ends were trimmed by 4 bases and 0 bases, with 13 bases remaining between them. The CDR3 covers 16 residues. Germline CDR1 SGDLS, CDR2 YYNGEE. The CDR3 region is CASSPPRLTNTGELFF. The DNA for the CDR3 is TGTGCCAGCAGCCCCCCTAGACTAACGAACACCGGGGAGCTGTTTTTT. The full variable domain, completed using reference TRBV9 and TRBJ2-2, is DSGVTQTPKHLITATGQRVTLRCSPRSGDLSVYWYQQSLDQGLQFLIQYYNGEERAKGNILERFSAQQFPDLHSELNLSSLELGDSALYFCASSPPRLTNTGELFFGEGSRLTVL.

This clonotype occurred a few times. The genes are TRBV7-9 and TRBJ1-4, with 7 bases matching TRBD1. With 1 base clipped from V and 3 bases from J, the junction kept 2 bases outside the gene matches. CDR1 and CDR2 (germline): SEHNR, FQNEAQ (reference sequence). There are 15 residues in the CDR3. CDR3 in DNA: TGTGCCAGCAGCTTAGGGGACAGCCCTAATGAAAAACTGTTTTTT. This sequence encodes CASSLGDSPNEKLFF.

This clonotype was found a few times. The chain recombines TRBV20-1 with TRBJ2-1, with TRBD1 identical over 9 bases. CDR1 is DFQATT and CDR2 is SNEGSKA in the germline V gene (reference sequence). The CDR3 consists of 14 residues. J was trimmed by 5 bases and V by 0 bases; bases with no gene match: 2. CDR3 loop: CSARENRGHNEQFF. DNA for the CDR3: TGCAGTGCTAGAGAGAACAGGGGGCACAATGAGCAGTTCTTC.

This clonotype was counted a few times. The V gene is TRBV28, the J gene TRBJ2-1; the match to TRBD2 covers 13 bases. In germline, CDR1 is MDHEN, CDR2 SYDVKM. The CDR3 runs to 13 residues. The trim removed 8 bases at V and 8 bases at J, leaving 3 bases unmatched. The CDR3 here is CASRTSGSYEQFF. CDR3 DNA sequence: TGTGCCAGCCGGACTAGCGGGAGCTATGAGCAGTTCTTC.

This clonotype was observed a few times. V usage is TRBV20-1 and J usage is TRBJ2-3; 15 positions match TRBD2. The CDR3 is 17 residues long. The germline CDR1 and CDR2 sequences are DFQATT and SNEGSKA (reference sequence). The V segment lost 0 bases and the J segment 6 bases; nucleotides outside the gene matches: 7. CDR3 nucleotide sequence: TGCAGTGCTAGAGATCTAGGACTAGCGGGAGGGCCGGATACGCAGTATTTT. It translates to CSARDLGLAGGPDTQYF.

The chain employs TRBV14 and TRBJ2-5; D possibly matches TRBD1 or TRBD2 (6 bases each). The CDR3 is 16 amino acids. In germline, CDR1 is SGHDN, CDR2 FVKESK. The V end lost 4 bases, the J end lost 7 bases, and 22 bases lay between the germline ends. This CDR3 reads CASSRGGVPEGGTQYF. The CDR3 DNA reads TGTGCCAGCAGCCGCGGAGGGGTGCCAGAAGGGGGGACCCAGTACTTC.

This clonotype was counted only a few times. The chain carries TRBV7-3 and TRBJ2-2, with D maybe TRBD2 (6 bases). Deletions cut 7 bases from V and 4 bases from J, with 13 bases between. Germline-derived CDR1 and CDR2 are SGHTA and FQGTGA. The CDR3 is made up of 14 amino acids. The DNA for the CDR3 is TGTGCCAGCACCCGAGGAGGGCCCACCGGGGAGCTGTTTTTT. This translates into CASTRGGPTGELFF.

This clonotype has a handful of counts. The rearrangement links TRBV4-2 to TRBJ2-3, with D unresolved. The V and J ends lost 8 bases and 3 bases respectively, with 12 bases between them. The CDR3 covers 13 residues. Germline assignment: CDR1 LGHNA and CDR2 YNFKEQ. CDR3 bases: TGTGCCAGCTCCACGGCCGGGACAGATACGCAGTATTTT. This translates into CASSTAGTDTQYF.

This clonotype showed up many times. V is TRBV19 and J is TRBJ1-4; tentative D call: TRBD1 (6 bases). Germline CDR1 reads LNHDA; CDR2 reads SQIVND (reference sequence). V was trimmed by 5 bases and J by 8 bases, leaving 12 bases between them. There are 13 residues in the CDR3. The CDR3 sequence: CASSPRTDEKLFF. The CDR3 nucleotides read TGTGCCAGTAGTCCTCGGACAGACGAAAAACTGTTTTTT.

This rearrangement joins TRBV11-1 to TRBJ1-6; D uncertain. The CDR3 length is 12 residues. Germline CDR1 and CDR2: SGHAT and FQDESV (reference sequence). V dropped 5 bases and J dropped 9 bases, with 8 bases sitting between them. The CDR3 sequence is CASSHEGSPLHF. The CDR3 bases are TGTGCCAGCAGCCACGAGGGTTCACCCCTCCACTTT.